The 17 T cell receptor beta chains reported below all come from one sample, sequenced in a study of T cell repertoires in cytomegalovirus infection. Via MiXCR, TCRdb re-called the reads, giving one row per CDR3 protein. The profile shows approximately 76,000 distinct CDR3 sequences, around 3.5% of them singletons. Sequenced sample: PBMCs. The receptor set was obtained from a human donor in good health (CMV status not recorded). Some clones in this sample may be carry-over from other donors' samples.

This clonotype was seen at least ten times. This sequence joins TRBV7-6 and TRBJ2-7; TRBD1 is a possible D gene (5 bases). The CDR3 loop spans 15 amino acids. CDR1 and CDR2 (germline): SGHVS, FNYEAQ. Trimming took off 0 bases at V and 3 bases at J, with 12 bases between the two ends. Here the CDR3 DNA reads TGTGCCAGCAGCTTAGCGCAAGGAAGGGGCTACGAGCAGTACTTC. Amino acid sequence: CASSLAQGRGYEQYF.

This clonotype came up many times. CDR3 nucleotide sequence: TGCGCCAGCAGCCAAGATCGGGCGGGGTTAAACACTGAAGCTTTCTTT. Residues: CASSQDRAGLNTEAFF. The chain is built from TRBV4-3 and TRBJ1-1; D call uncertain. With 0 bases removed from V and 2 bases from J, the gap between germline ends came to 13 bases. This CDR3 region has 16 residues. Germline assignment: CDR1 LGHNA and CDR2 YSLEER.

This clonotype was found many times. The chain recombines TRBV6-6 with TRBJ1-1, with D hard to call. V dropped 5 bases and J dropped 5 bases, with 3 bases sitting between them. Germline CDR1 and CDR2: MNHNY and SVGAGI (reference sequence). This CDR3 has 10 amino acids. In nucleotides, the CDR3 is TGTGCCAGCAGTAAGACTGAAGCTTTCTTT. This gives the protein CASSKTEAFF.

This clonotype has ten or more counts. The rearrangement uses TRBV5-1 and TRBJ1-2; D is ambiguous. CDR1 is SGHRS and CDR2 is YFSETQ in the germline V gene. V was trimmed by 0 bases and J by 6 bases, leaving 18 bases between them. This CDR3 comprises 16 residues. The chain's CDR3 is CASSLDSGLEGNGYTF. The CDR3 DNA follows: TGCGCCAGCAGCTTGGACTCCGGACTCGAGGGTAATGGCTACACCTTC.

This clonotype was seen at least ten times. The chain recombines TRBV12-3 or TRBV12-4 with TRBJ2-1; the D is unclear. The V gene lost 6 bases and the J gene lost 5 bases, with 11 bases spanning the gap. This CDR3 comprises 13 residues. The CDR3 is CASSHQNNNEQFF. DNA of the CDR3: TGTGCCAGCAGCCATCAGAACAACAATGAGCAGTTCTTC.

In regard to this clonotype: At one end the junction does not follow the germline gene, possibly because of a read error. This sequence joins TRBV18 and TRBJ2-7; D may match TRBD1 or TRBD2 (6 bases each). The CDR3 is 16 amino acids. CDR1 and CDR2 (germline): KGHSH, LQKENI. DNA of the CDR3: TGTGCCAGCTCACCTCCCGGGGGCGGCACAGGCTACGCGCAGTACTTC. It translates to CASSPPGGGTGYAQYF.

This clonotype was observed at least ten times. The junction and the germline gene differ at one end; a read error may be behind it. J is TRBJ2-5 and V is TRBV7-9; 7 bases match TRBD1. CDR3 length: 13 amino acids. Germline V gene lookup returns CDR1 SEHNR and CDR2 FQNEAQ (reference sequence). The CDR3 reads CASRLGTEETQYF. As DNA, the CDR3 is TGTGCCAGCAGATTAGGGACAGAAGAGACCCAGTACTTC.

In this sample, this clonotype turned up many times. The J gene is TRBJ1-1, the V gene TRBV5-1, with 8 bases identical to TRBD1. CDR1 is SGHRS and CDR2 is YFSETQ in the germline V gene. V lost 4 bases, J lost 6 bases, and 5 bases stayed unmatched. The CDR3 is 13 residues long. CDR3 sequence reads: CASSPTGVPEAFF. CDR3 coding DNA: TGCGCCAGCAGCCCGACAGGGGTCCCTGAAGCTTTCTTT.

This clonotype showed up many times. The rearrangement links TRBV4-3 to TRBJ2-3; 11 bases are a match to TRBD2. Looked up from germline, CDR1 is LGHNA and CDR2 is YSLEER. Trimming at V came to 0 bases and at J to 1 base, leaving 12 bases not matched to a gene. There are 20 residues in the CDR3. CDR3 DNA: TGCGCCAGCAGCCAAGAGCGTCCTAGCGGGGGGCCCTCCCGCACAGATACGCAGTATTTT. Translating gives CASSQERPSGGPSRTDTQYF.

This clonotype was seen repeatedly, ten times or more. V gene TRBV4-3 combines with J gene TRBJ1-1; D not certain. V lost 0 bases, J lost 0 bases, and 8 bases lay in between. The CDR3 covers 15 residues. The germline gives CDR1 LGHNA, CDR2 YSLEER. CDR3 sequence reads: CASSQDPTVNTEAFF. CDR3 nucleotide sequence: TGCGCCAGCAGCCAAGATCCGACGGTGAACACTGAAGCTTTCTTT.

In its sample, this clonotype was seen many times. The chain recombines TRBV19 with TRBJ2-3, with TRBD1 matching over 8 bases. CDR3 length equals 15 residues. V shed 5 bases, J shed 4 bases, and the junction held 8 bases outside the gene matches. CDR1 and CDR2 from the germline V gene are LNHDA and SQIVND (reference sequence). CDR3 DNA: TGTGCCAGTAGTCGTTCAGGGGGCTCCCCAGATACGCAGTATTTT. Translated: CASSRSGGSPDTQYF.

Many counts were recorded for this clonotype. The genes are TRBV28 and TRBJ1-1, with unresolved D. From germline, CDR1 is MDHEN and CDR2 SYDVKM. The length of the CDR3 is 12 residues. Trimming removed 3 bases from V and 6 bases from J, with 8 bases in between. CDR3: CASSFSDSEAFF. For the CDR3, the DNA is TGTGCCAGCAGTTTTTCGGACTCTGAAGCTTTCTTT.

This clonotype was recorded many times. The chain combines TRBV7-2 with TRBJ1-1; D is unclear. The CDR3 covers 14 residues. The V end was cut by 1 base, the J end by 1 base, with 7 bases between. Germline-derived CDR1 and CDR2 are SGHTA and FQGNSA. In DNA form, the CDR3 reads TGTGCCAGCAGCTTAGAGAGGGAGAACACTGAAGCTTTCTTT. It specifies CASSLERENTEAFF.

This clonotype was observed at least ten times. The chain uses TRBV28 and TRBJ1-6; a possible D gene is TRBD1 (5 bases). CDR3 length: 17 amino acids. Germline V CDR1 and CDR2: MDHEN, SYDVKM. Trimming shortened V by 3 bases and J by 8 bases, and 20 bases separated the two germline ends. The CDR3 reads CASSFPLTGTDDSPLHF. CDR3 sequence (DNA): TGTGCCAGCAGTTTCCCGCTCACCGGGACGGACGATTCACCCCTCCACTTT.

At least ten counts were recorded for this clonotype. The V call is TRBV20-1, the J call TRBJ1-6; D is ambiguous. Looked up from germline, CDR1 is DFQATT and CDR2 is SNEGSKA (reference sequence). Trimming pared 0 bases from V and 1 base from J, leaving 7 bases between. This CDR3 comprises 15 residues. The CDR3 here is CSARERESYNSPLHF. DNA of the CDR3: TGCAGTGCTAGAGAGCGAGAATCCTATAATTCACCCCTCCACTTT.

This clonotype was recorded many times. This rearrangement joins TRBV7-2 to TRBJ2-5, with TRBD2 matching 9 bases. Germline V gene data show CDR1 as SGHTA and CDR2 as FQGNSA. V trimming: 1 base; J trimming: 5 bases; junction bases outside the gene matches: 5. The CDR3 is made up of 15 amino acids. The CDR3 spells CASSLDAGGQETQYF. The DNA for the CDR3 is TGTGCCAGCAGCTTAGATGCGGGGGGGCAGGAGACCCAGTACTTC.

The table lists this clonotype with many counts. The chain employs TRBV10-1 and TRBJ2-7; 9 bases map to TRBD1. The CDR3 covers 16 residues. Germline V lookup: CDR1 WNHNN, CDR2 SYGVQD (reference sequence). The junction had 10 bases not matched to a gene; V was cut back by 4 bases and J by 3 bases. The CDR3 here is CASSAPKGQGLYEQYF. CDR3 in DNA: TGCGCCAGCAGTGCCCCGAAGGGACAGGGCCTCTACGAGCAGTACTTC.